These 17 T cell receptor beta chains originate from one sample sequenced in a study of T cell responses to AZD1222 COVID-19 vaccine. Here immunoSEQ multiplex PCR was the method, and the copy in TCRdb shows in-frame clones only, minus some. The profile shows 46,000 or so clones, around 91% of them singletons. This material consisted of peripheral blood, taken 28 days after the second AZD1222 dose. These receptors were taken from an adult who received the AZD1222 COVID-19 vaccine.

The rearrangement links TRBV11-2 to TRBJ1-5, with D uncertain. This CDR3 contains 13 residues. CDR1 and CDR2 from the germline V gene are SGHAT and FQNNGV. Trimming took off 2 bases at V and 4 bases at J, with 6 bases between the two ends. The CDR3: CASSLSLNQPQHF. CDR3 DNA: TGTGCCAGCAGCTTATCACTGAATCAGCCCCAGCATTTT.

In its sample, this clone was seen a few times. V gene TRBV7-9 combines with J gene TRBJ1-6; 12 bases align to TRBD1. The V and J ends lost 6 bases and 10 bases, in that order; junction bases with no gene match: 7. The germline V gene has CDR1 SEHNR and CDR2 FQNEAQ (reference sequence). This CDR3 spans 15 amino acids. CDR3 protein: CASRPAGTGGSPLHF. DNA for the CDR3: TGTGCCAGCAGACCAGCCGGGACAGGGGGCTCACCCCTCCACTTT.

The chain is built from TRBV3-1 (or the pseudogene TRBV3-2) and TRBJ1-4; D gene uncertain. Looked up from germline, CDR1 is LGHDT and CDR2 is YNNKEL (reference sequence). The CDR3 is 14 amino acids. The V and J ends lost 3 bases and 8 bases respectively, with 13 bases between them. The CDR3 loop is CASSQFLASEKLFF. The CDR3 nucleotides are TGTGCCAGCAGCCAGTTTTTAGCTAGCGAAAAACTGTTTTTT.

CDR3 loop: CASSWGQGADGGYTF. DNA of the CDR3: TGCGCCAGCAGCTGGGGACAGGGGGCTGATGGTGGCTACACCTTC. The gene calls are TRBV5-1 and TRBJ1-2; 12 nucleotides line up with TRBD1. The length of the CDR3 is 15 residues. V gave up 3 bases and J gave up 7 bases; unmatched junction bases: 7. The germline gives CDR1 SGHRS, CDR2 YFSETQ.

This clone came up once. The chain has TRBV4-1 and TRBJ1-4; D possibly corresponds to TRBD1 (5 bases). Germline loops: CDR1 MGHRA, CDR2 YSYEKL. The CDR3 runs 14 residues. Trimming pared 1 base from V and 7 bases from J, leaving 10 bases between. This CDR3 is CASSQVGVFEKLFF. The CDR3, as DNA: TGCGCCAGCAGCCAAGTGGGGGTCTTTGAAAAACTGTTTTTT.

The V call is TRBV7-8, the J call TRBJ1-5; tentative D call: TRBD1 (6 bases). V was clipped by 2 bases and J by 4 bases, with 9 bases between them. The CDR3 totals 14 residues. Germline loops: CDR1 SGHVS, CDR2 FQNEAQ. The CDR3 sequence is CASSLQQGNQPQHF. In DNA form, the CDR3 reads TGTGCCAGCAGCTTACAACAGGGAAATCAGCCCCAGCATTTT.

This rearrangement joins TRBV29-1 to TRBJ2-5; TRBD1 matches 8 bases. This CDR3 spans 12 amino acids. V was clipped by 7 bases and J by 5 bases; unmatched bases: 6. Germline assignment: CDR1 SQVTM and CDR2 ANQGSEA. The CDR3 loop reads CSARTGPETQYF. In DNA form, the CDR3 reads TGCAGCGCTCGGACAGGGCCCGAGACCCAGTACTTC.

This chain joins TRBV3-1 (or the pseudogene TRBV3-2) and TRBJ1-6; D may be TRBD1 (6 bases). V gave up 0 bases and J gave up 1 base, with 16 bases separating them. The CDR3 runs to 19 residues. The germline V gene encodes CDR1 LGHDT and CDR2 YNNKEL (reference sequence). The CDR3: CASSQDLGATSSYNSPLHF. CDR3 nucleotide sequence: TGTGCCAGCAGCCAAGATCTGGGGGCTACGAGTTCCTATAATTCACCCCTCCACTTT.

The chain employs TRBV3-1 (or the pseudogene TRBV3-2) and TRBJ1-1; D ambiguous. CDR3 length equals 12 residues. Per germline, CDR1 LGHDT and CDR2 YNNKEL (reference sequence). Trimming took 2 bases from V and 4 from J, leaving 5 bases between them. CDR3 DNA sequence: TGTGCCAGCAGCCAACGGCCCACTGAAGCTTTCTTT. Residues: CASSQRPTEAFF.

V is TRBV6-2 or TRBV6-3 and J is TRBJ1-2, with no clear D. Germline CDR1 MNHEY, CDR2 SVGEGT. With 0 bases removed from V and 5 bases from J, the gap between germline ends came to 10 bases. This CDR3 region has 14 residues. The CDR3 nucleotides are TGTGCCAGCAGTTACTCGGCACAGTTTTATGGCTACACCTTC. It translates to CASSYSAQFYGYTF.

Comment on this clone: An end of the junction differs from the germline gene, which may be a read error. The chain carries TRBV19 and TRBJ1-2, with 10 nucleotides matching TRBD1. The CDR3 is 16 residues long. CDR1 is LNHDA and CDR2 is SQIVND in the germline V gene (reference sequence). CDR3 in amino acids: CASIIRPGQGNYGYTF. The CDR3 nucleotides read TGTGCCAGTATTATACGACCGGGACAGGGGAACTATGGCTACACCTTC.

The chain couples TRBV6-5 to TRBJ2-2; 8 bases are shared with TRBD1. Germline V lookup: CDR1 MNHEY, CDR2 SVGAGI. Trimming cost V 6 bases and J 3 bases; bases outside gene matches: 6. The CDR3 totals 15 residues. CDR3 in amino acids: CASSVDRGDTGELFF. The CDR3 nucleotides read TGTGCCAGCAGCGTAGACAGGGGTGACACCGGGGAGCTGTTTTTT.

In its sample, this clone was seen once. This chain uses TRBV19 with TRBJ2-3; 8 bases align to TRBD2. V trimming: 5 bases; J trimming: 2 bases; junction bases outside the gene matches: 6. The germline gives CDR1 LNHDA, CDR2 SQIVND (reference sequence). This CDR3 has 15 amino acids. This CDR3 reads CASSAGLAITDTQYF. In DNA, the CDR3 is TGTGCCAGTAGTGCAGGACTAGCCATCACAGATACGCAGTATTTT.

V is TRBV30 and J is TRBJ2-3, with 8 bases aligning to TRBD2. Looked up from germline, CDR1 is GTSNPN and CDR2 is SVGIG (reference sequence). This CDR3 is 16 amino acids long. V lost 2 bases, J lost 0 bases, and 7 bases stayed unmatched. The CDR3 sequence is CAWSQTSVRSTDTQYF. In DNA, the CDR3 is TGTGCCTGGAGTCAGACTAGCGTGAGAAGCACAGATACGCAGTATTTT. Looking up the rest from reference TRBV30 and TRBJ2-3 gives the full variable domain: SQTIHQWPATLVQPVGSPLSLECTVEGTSNPNLYWYRQAAGRGLQLLFYSVGIGQISSEVPQNLSASRPQDRQFILSSKKLLLSDSGFYLCAWSQTSVRSTDTQYFGPGTRLTVL.

This chain uses TRBV5-4 with TRBJ1-1, with 7 bases fitting TRBD1. Germline CDR1 reads SGHNT; CDR2 reads YYREEE (reference sequence). The CDR3 has 13 amino acids. Trimming at V came to 5 bases and at J to 0 bases, leaving 1 base not matched to a gene. Written as DNA, the CDR3 is TGTGCCAGCAGGGGACAGTTGAACACTGAAGCTTTCTTT. Translated: CASRGQLNTEAFF.

Concerning this clone: The germline gene is not matched at one end of the junction; a read error may be the cause. V and J are TRBV5-1 and TRBJ2-7, with D perhaps matching TRBD1 or TRBD2 (5 bases each). The length of the CDR3 is 15 residues. Germline V CDR1 and CDR2: SGHRS, YFSETQ. CDR3 sequence: CASSRTSGASHEQYF. DNA for the CDR3: TGCGCCAGCAGCAGGACAAGCGGCGCCTCCCACGAGCAGTACTTC.

This rearrangement joins TRBV18 to TRBJ2-7, with a tentative D call TRBD2 (5 bases). Trimming cost V 4 bases and J 4 bases, with 14 bases left between them. From germline, CDR1 is KGHSH and CDR2 LQKENI. The CDR3 totals 14 residues. The CDR3 DNA reads TGTGCCAGCTCACTCAACGCCCGGGGTTACGAGCAGTACTTC. This gives the protein CASSLNARGYEQYF.